These T cell receptor beta chains were read from a single sample in a study of blood T cell repertoires in COVID-19. Libraries were prepared by immunoSEQ multiplex PCR; TCRdb keeps only in-frame clonotypes and omits some of them. The data contain 150,000 to 200,000 clones, roughly 84% of them singletons. Material: PBMCs or T cells enriched from blood (not recorded which). These receptors originate from a man between 60 and 75 years old who had recovered from COVID-19. The CDR3 runs from the conserved cysteine through the conserved F or W. Fields, in order: clone size, D gene, J gene, V gene, CDR3 DNA, CDR3 protein. A D gene is named only where the DNA matches it firmly. Clone size is stated in some rows and not others, as once, few, many or a class when expanded.

few,-,TRBJ1-1,TRBV29-1,TGCAGCGTCCGAGGGGGAGGGGACACTGAAGCTTTCTTT,CSVRGGGDTEAFF
-,TRBD1,TRBJ2-6,TRBV10-3,TGTGCCATCGGATCTGGGACAGACGGCTCTGGGGCCAACGTCCTGACTTTC,CAIGSGTDGSGANVLTF
-,TRBD1,TRBJ2-7,TRBV9,TGTGCCAGCAGCGACACAGGACAGGGCTTTGACGAGCAGTACTTC,CASSDTGQGFDEQYF
-,TRBD2,TRBJ2-2,TRBV4-1,TGCGCCAGCAGCCAAAGTCCTAGCGGGGGTCCCGCGAACACCGGGGAGCTGTTTTTT,CASSQSPSGGPANTGELFF
-,-,TRBJ2-3,TRBV7-9,TGTGCCAGCAGCTCCGAGTTTTATACGCAGTATTTT,CASSSEFYTQYF
-,TRBD1,TRBJ2-5,TRBV7-9,TGTGCCAGCAGCGTCGACAGGGGATTTGAGACCCAGTACTTC,CASSVDRGFETQYF
-,-,TRBJ2-1,TRBV6-5,TGTGCCACCGTCAAGACTGGAGACTCCTACAATGAGCAGTTCTTC,CATVKTGDSYNEQFF
-,TRBD1,TRBJ1-1,TRBV28,TGTGCCAGCAGAATCCCCGGGACAGCGAACACTGAAGCTTTCTTT,CASRIPGTANTEAFF
once,-,TRBJ1-1,TRBV10-3,TGTGCCATCAGTGAGTCGTCAGGGTTTGTGTACACTGAAGCTTTCTTT,CAISESSGFVYTEAFF
-,TRBD1,TRBJ1-5,TRBV28,TGTGCCAGCAGTTTACGGGGACAGAGATATAGCAATCAGCCCCAGCATTTT,CASSLRGQRYSNQPQHF
few,-,TRBJ1-1,TRBV5-1,TGCGCCAGCAGCCCAATGGAGGGCACTGAAGCTTTCTTT,CASSPMEGTEAFF
-,TRBD1,TRBJ1-6,TRBV9,TGTGCCAGCAGCAGCCGGGACAGGGGGGAAAATTCACCCCTCCACTTT,CASSSRDRGENSPLHF
-,TRBD1,TRBJ2-1,TRBV6-5,TGTGCCAGCAGTCGACAGGGGGGCCACAATGAGCAGTTCTTC,CASSRQGGHNEQFF
-,-,TRBJ2-3,TRBV28,TGTGCCAGCAGTGCCCAGAGCGTTACGCAGTATTTT,CASSAQSVTQYF
few,-,TRBJ2-7,TRBV7-3,TGTGCCAGCAGCCCCGCGGTTAGCGACGAGCAGTACTTC,CASSPAVSDEQYF
-,-,TRBJ2-7,TRBV11-2,TGTGCCAGCAGCCCCCGGCTAGGGGCCAACGAGCAGTACTTC,CASSPRLGANEQYF
-,-,TRBJ1-5,TRBV6-5,TGTGCCAGCAGTTACGCACTAGGGGGTAATCAGCCCCAGCATTTT,CASSYALGGNQPQHF
-,TRBD2,TRBJ2-1,TRBV3-1/TRBV3-2,TGTGCCAGCAGCCAAGACCTAGCGGGGGGGTTGAGCTCCTACAATGAGCAGTTCTTC,CASSQDLAGGLSSYNEQFF
-,-,TRBJ2-1,TRBV27,TGTGCCAGCAGTTTTAGGGGGGGTGAGCAGTTCTTC,CASSFRGGEQFF
-,-,TRBJ2-1,TRBV29-1,TGCAGCGTTTTGTGGAGCGGAGACAATGAGCAGTTCTTC,CSVLWSGDNEQFF
-,-,TRBJ2-7,TRBV11-2,TGTGCCAGCAGCTTAGCGGTTTCCTACGAGCAGTACTTC,CASSLAVSYEQYF
-,TRBD2,TRBJ2-5,TRBV30,TGTGCCTGGGCTAGCGGGGGAGTCGGGACCCAGTACTTC,CAWASGGVGTQYF